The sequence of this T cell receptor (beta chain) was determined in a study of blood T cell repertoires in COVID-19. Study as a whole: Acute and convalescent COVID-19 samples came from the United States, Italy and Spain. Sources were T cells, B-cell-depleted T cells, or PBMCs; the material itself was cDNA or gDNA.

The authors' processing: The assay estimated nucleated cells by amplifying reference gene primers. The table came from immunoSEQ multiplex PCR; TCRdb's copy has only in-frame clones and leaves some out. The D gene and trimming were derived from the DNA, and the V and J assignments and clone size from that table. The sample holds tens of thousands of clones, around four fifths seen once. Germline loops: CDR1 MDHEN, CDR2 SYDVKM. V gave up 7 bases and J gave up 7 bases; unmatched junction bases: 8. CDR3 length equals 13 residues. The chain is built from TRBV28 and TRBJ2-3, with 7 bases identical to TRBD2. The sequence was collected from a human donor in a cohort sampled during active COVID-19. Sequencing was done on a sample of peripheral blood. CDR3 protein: CASTLGGENTQYF. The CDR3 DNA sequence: TGTGCCAGCACTTTGGGGGGGGAAAATACGCAGTATTTT.